Below are 16 T cell receptor beta chains sequenced from a single sample in a study of spatial heterogeneity in lung cancer. Time point reported: sample taken at primary tumor resection. Whole RNA was taken from tumor, nontumor lung or frozen PBMC; it was then sequenced unsorted. TCRdb called the 5' RACE reads again in MiXCR, with one record for every CDR3 protein. In the table there are some 50,000 distinct CDR3 sequences, 10% to 15% of which are singletons. The material was PBMCs, obtained at surgery. The source of these receptors is a female donor with early-stage non-small cell lung cancer.

Many counts were recorded for this clonotype. The gene calls are TRBV6-1 and TRBJ2-3; 14 bases agree with TRBD2. The CDR3 length is 16 residues. The ends lost 7 bases at V and 6 bases at J; junction bases unmatched: 9. Germline CDR1 and CDR2: MNHNS and SASEGT. CDR3 protein: CASKPGLAGAHDTQYF. In DNA form, the CDR3 reads TGTGCCAGCAAACCGGGACTAGCGGGAGCCCACGATACGCAGTATTTT.

In this sample, this clonotype turned up a few times. The rearrangement links TRBV6-1 to TRBJ2-5; D is perhaps TRBD2 (6 bases). CDR3 size: 14 residues. V dropped 7 bases and J dropped 5 bases, with 17 bases sitting between them. Germline values: CDR1 MNHNS, CDR2 SASEGT. This chain's CDR3 is CASTGDAGGETQYF. CDR3 nucleotides: TGTGCCAGCACGGGGGACGCCGGAGGGGAGACCCAGTACTTC.

This chain links TRBV20-1 with TRBJ2-1; weak D call: TRBD1 (5 bases). This CDR3 comprises 14 residues. Germline loops: CDR1 DFQATT, CDR2 SNEGSKA (reference sequence). Trimming stripped 6 bases from V and 0 bases from J, with 12 bases between. The CDR3 is CSATESSSYNEQFF. CDR3 sequence (DNA): TGCAGTGCGACAGAGAGCAGCTCCTACAATGAGCAGTTCTTC.

The chain links TRBV5-1 to TRBJ2-2; 7 bases are a match to TRBD1. Losses at the gene ends were 3 bases for V and 9 bases for J; bases not matched to a gene: 2. Germline V gives CDR1 SGHRS, CDR2 YFSETQ. The CDR3 runs to 12 residues. The CDR3 spells CASSWDRRELFF. The DNA of the CDR3 is TGCGCCAGCAGCTGGGACAGAAGGGAGCTGTTTTTT.

This clonotype was observed a handful of times. In DNA, the CDR3 is TGTGCCAGCAGTGAAGACAGAAACTATGGCTACACCTTC. Translating gives CASSEDRNYGYTF. The V gene is TRBV2, the J gene TRBJ1-2; D unclear. The CDR3 length is 13 residues. Germline loops: CDR1 SNHLY, CDR2 FYNNEI. The V gene lost 1 base and the J gene lost 2 bases, with 5 bases spanning the gap. The full variable domain, rest sourced from reference TRBV2 and TRBJ1-2, is EPEVTQTPSHQVTQMGQEVILRCVPISNHLYFYWYRQILGQKVEFLVSFYNNEISEKSEIFDDQFSVERPDGSNFTLKIRSTKLEDSAMYFCASSEDRNYGYTFGSGTRLTVV.

The chain links TRBV19 to TRBJ2-1; the match to TRBD2 covers 8 bases. The germline V gene encodes CDR1 LNHDA and CDR2 SQIVND (reference sequence). V lost 0 bases, J lost 3 bases, and 10 bases stayed unmatched. The CDR3 spans 18 residues. The CDR3 bases are TGTGCCAGTAGTATAGACGGGACTAGTTTGGGAGGCTACAATGAGCAGTTCTTC. This encodes CASSIDGTSLGGYNEQFF.

This chain connects TRBV6-2 or TRBV6-3 to TRBJ1-1; 8 bases are a match to TRBD1. Trimming at V came to 4 bases and at J to 11 bases, leaving 3 bases not matched to a gene. CDR1 is MNHEY, CDR2 SVGEGT, per germline. The CDR3 loop spans 11 amino acids. DNA for the CDR3: TGTGCCAGCAGTTTGGACAGGGTTGCTTTCTTT. Its translation is CASSLDRVAFF.

The chain links TRBV30 to TRBJ2-2; no clear D. CDR3 length: 15 residues. The ends were cut back, 1 base at V and 4 bases at J, with 13 bases in the middle. Germline values: CDR1 GTSNPN, CDR2 SVGIG (reference sequence). CDR3 loop: CAWSAWTATTGELFF. The DNA of the CDR3 is TGTGCCTGGAGTGCATGGACGGCCACCACCGGGGAGCTGTTTTTT.

This clonotype was detected only a few times. The genes are TRBV12-3 or TRBV12-4 and TRBJ1-4; a weak D match, TRBD1 (5 bases). V shed 10 bases and J shed 0 bases, with 9 bases lying between them. This CDR3 has 13 residues. In DNA, the CDR3 is TGTGCCATATCGGACACAACTAATGAAAAACTGTTTTTT. Translated, it gives CAISDTTNEKLFF.

The chain has TRBV7-3 and TRBJ2-1; D possibly matches TRBD1 or TRBD2 (5 bases each). Deletions cut 5 bases from V and 4 bases from J, with 21 bases between. The CDR3 is 17 amino acids. The germline CDR1 and CDR2 sequences are SGHTA and FQGTGA. The CDR3, as DNA: TGTGCCAGCAGCCCCCGGGGCCGACGGGGAGCTTACAATGAGCAGTTCTTC. The encoded protein is CASSPRGRRGAYNEQFF.

This clonotype was recorded at least ten times. The genes are TRBV12-3 or TRBV12-4 and TRBJ1-2; no definite D call. Trimming took 6 bases from V and 4 from J, leaving 6 bases between them. The CDR3 extends over 11 amino acids. Here the CDR3 DNA reads TGTGCCAGCAGCAACAGCTATGGCTACACCTTC. This codes for CASSNSYGYTF.

The J gene is TRBJ1-6, the V gene TRBV3-1; D possibly corresponds to TRBD1 (5 bases). The V gene lost 0 bases and the J gene lost 4 bases, with 10 bases spanning the gap. CDR1 and CDR2 (germline): LGHDT, YNNKEL (reference sequence). The CDR3 extends over 16 amino acids. The CDR3 spells CASSQDRNRYNSPLHF. In DNA, the CDR3 is TGTGCCAGCAGCCAAGATCGGAACAGGTATAATTCACCCCTCCACTTT.

The chain couples TRBV6-6 to TRBJ2-7; D ambiguous. The CDR3 spans 13 residues. V lost 5 bases and J lost 5, with 13 bases in between. The V gene's germline CDR1 is MNHNY and CDR2 SVGAGI (reference sequence). CDR3 loop: CASSPPGMDEQYF. CDR3 in DNA: TGTGCCAGCAGTCCACCGGGTATGGACGAGCAGTACTTC.

The genes are TRBV6-2 or TRBV6-3 and TRBJ1-5; D gene uncertain. The germline V gene encodes CDR1 MNHEY and CDR2 SVGEGT. V was pared by 0 bases and J by 3 bases, with 12 bases between. This CDR3 is built from 16 residues. CDR3 coding DNA: TGTGCCAGCAGTTACTCAGGCAGGCTCTACAATCAGCCCCAGCATTTT. Protein product: CASSYSGRLYNQPQHF.

The chain employs TRBV20-1 and TRBJ2-1, with D tentatively TRBD2 (6 bases). CDR3 length: 15 residues. V lost 2 bases, J lost 4 bases, and 15 bases lay in between. Germline V gene sequence: CDR1 DFQATT, CDR2 SNEGSKA (reference sequence). Written as DNA, the CDR3 is TGCAGTGCTAGACCCCCTCTCCTAGCGTACAATGAGCAGTTCTTC. As protein: CSARPPLLAYNEQFF.

The rearrangement uses TRBV3-1 and TRBJ1-1; 9 nucleotides match TRBD1. Trimming cost V 4 bases and J 5 bases; bases outside gene matches: 5. The CDR3 loop spans 14 amino acids. Germline loops: CDR1 LGHDT, CDR2 YNNKEL (reference sequence). The CDR3, as DNA: TGTGCCAGCAGCCCGGGACAGGGAGGAACTGAAGCTTTCTTT. Protein: CASSPGQGGTEAFF.